This T cell receptor (beta chain) was recovered during a study of shared clonotypes between healthy human individuals (dated by TCRdb to 2018 to 2021). As for the study more broadly: The cohort comprised a couple of women and a few men aged 18 to 49 years. For each donor, three plates each were used for CD4 naive and CD4 memory, two plates were used for CD8 naive, and one plate was used for CD8 memory. The study deeply sequenced blood TCR repertoires of about 5 healthy adults to estimate repertoire size and the extent of clonotype sharing between individuals. To increase sequencing depth and limit assay-specific biases, TCR repertoire library preparation and sequencing were carried out by different laboratories using diverse techniques. Each donor's leukapheresis produced roughly between roughly 0.85 and 9.5 billion PBMCs. The investigation overall reported the following: Sampling was restricted to blood, and TCR repertoires in tissues likely differ from the TCR repertoires found in blood. Pairwise subsampling led to the expectation that sequencing depth would affect the degree of clonotype sharing among donors. Around 5.4% of naive CD4, around 3.5% of naive CD8, roughly 2.4% of memory CD4, and about 0.4% of memory CD8 clonotypes were shared across a few donors. Estimated clonotype richness was generally larger for naive than for memory subsets. Compared with non-shared clonotypes, clonotypes shared by all four sorted-subset donors had higher generation probabilities. Even with the large sequencing depth, rarefaction of the sorted-subset datasets indicated that sequencing was incomplete. The genetic and exposure-history diversity represented was limited by the small number of donors.

Its CDR3 holds 14 amino acids, cysteine through phenylalanine. Only CDR3 DNA is held: 42 bases, read in frame from base 1. As encoded in the germline V gene, CDR1 is MNHEY while CDR2 is SVGAGI. V sheds 2 bases and J sheds 7 bases, leaving 14 bases between their ends. Points on this clone: What antigen it recognizes has not been identified. Base qualities are not provided; no much larger clone lies one nucleotide away.

The donors were healthy, HIV-negative adults who had no recently reported acute infections or vaccinations. All donors were Caucasian adults living in Nashville, Tennessee, USA. CD4+ T cells were enriched by magnetic negative selection; naive cells were then positively selected on CD45RA, and the negative fraction formed the memory subset. Blood was obtained by leukapheresis, after which PBMCs were separated by Ficoll-Histopaque density gradient centrifugation and cryopreserved in liquid nitrogen vapor phase. Purity and quantity of every magnetically sorted T cell population were checked by analytical flow cytometry. Genomic DNA was isolated from each sorted fraction and quantified by UV absorbance on a Nanodrop 2000c. Using the deep immunoSEQ assay, multiplex PCR amplified TCR CDR3 regions from genomic DNA. For each cell subset, the extracted genomic DNA was distributed evenly across all wells of several immunoSEQ 96-well plates, and each plate served as one replicate. Each replicate PCR for sorted subsets received roughly 200 ng genomic DNA, equal to roughly 30,000 T cell genomes. Purified libraries were quantified with a Qubit 3.0 fluorometer, sized on a Bioanalyzer 2100, and re-quantified with the KAPA Library Quantification kit. Every immunoSEQ 96-well plate was sequenced on a dedicated single-read 150-cycle Illumina NextSeq 550 flow cell. The original pipeline was this. The immunoSEQ output contained only junctional sequences without quality scores, so filtering could not match that applied to full-length reads. Sequences were annotated with PyIR, a Python wrapper for IgBLAST v1.9, using IMGT germline references to assign V/J genes and CDR3. Reads with weak V/J assignments (E-value above 1e-6), missing CDR3, stop codons, out-of-frame junctions, or ambiguous translated residues were removed. V3J clonotypes were defined as sequences sharing an identical inferred V gene, J gene, and CDR3 amino acid sequence. Percentage overlap between repertoires was calculated by dividing the number of shared unique clonotypes by the size of the smaller repertoire. Repertoire richness was assessed with RTK rarefaction, the Chao1 estimator, and Recon v2.1 estimates of unobserved clonotypes. Generation probabilities were computed with OLGA for all TCRbeta clonotypes obtained by the gDNA method from several donors. TCRdb took over this immuneACCESS table, retaining in-frame rearrangements with V and J assigned. Such tables are incomplete; in checked studies, under half of the missing clones stem from an unresolved V gene, and the remainder is unexplained. The V and J calls and clone size come from that table; D and trimming were worked out from the DNA. The sample data list millions of clones, and roughly 94% of these were observed just once. The ten largest clones capture roughly 0.13% of the sample.

The sequencing input was naive CD4+ T cells sorted from blood. What this sample's cell subset or site label stands for: CD45RA+ positively selected. The chain uses TRBV6-5 and TRBJ1-1, with the D gene call left open. This TCR was recovered from a man aged 18 to 30 in good health. The sequenced DNA is TGTGCCAGCAGTTACCGGCAGGACCGATTTGAAGCTTTCTTT. The resulting protein is CASSYRQDRFEAFF.